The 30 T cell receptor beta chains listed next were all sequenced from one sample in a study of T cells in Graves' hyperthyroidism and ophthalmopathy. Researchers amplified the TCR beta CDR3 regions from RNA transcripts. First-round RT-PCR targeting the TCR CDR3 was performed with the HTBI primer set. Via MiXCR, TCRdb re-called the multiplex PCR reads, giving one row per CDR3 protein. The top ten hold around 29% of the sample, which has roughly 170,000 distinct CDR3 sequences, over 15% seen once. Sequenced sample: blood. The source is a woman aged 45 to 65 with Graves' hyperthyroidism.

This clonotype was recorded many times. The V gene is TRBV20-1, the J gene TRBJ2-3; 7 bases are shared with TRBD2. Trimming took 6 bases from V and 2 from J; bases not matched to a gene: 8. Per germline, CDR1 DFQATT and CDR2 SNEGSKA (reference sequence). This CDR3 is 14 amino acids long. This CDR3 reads CSARRDYDTDTQYF. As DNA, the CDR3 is TGCAGTGCCCGACGGGACTATGACACAGATACGCAGTATTTT.

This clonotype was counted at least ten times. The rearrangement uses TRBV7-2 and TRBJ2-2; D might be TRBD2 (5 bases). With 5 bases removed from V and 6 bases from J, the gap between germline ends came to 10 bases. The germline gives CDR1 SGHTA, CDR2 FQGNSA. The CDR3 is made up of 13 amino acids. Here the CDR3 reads CASSPTRPGELFF. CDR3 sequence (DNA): TGTGCCAGCAGCCCTACTAGACCCGGGGAGCTGTTTTTT.

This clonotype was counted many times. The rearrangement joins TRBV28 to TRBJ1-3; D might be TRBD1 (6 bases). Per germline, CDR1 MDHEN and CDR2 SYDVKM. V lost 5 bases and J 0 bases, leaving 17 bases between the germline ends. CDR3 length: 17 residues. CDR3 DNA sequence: TGTGCCAGCAGTAACTATAAGACAGGCGTCTCTGGAAACACCATATATTTT. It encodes CASSNYKTGVSGNTIYF.

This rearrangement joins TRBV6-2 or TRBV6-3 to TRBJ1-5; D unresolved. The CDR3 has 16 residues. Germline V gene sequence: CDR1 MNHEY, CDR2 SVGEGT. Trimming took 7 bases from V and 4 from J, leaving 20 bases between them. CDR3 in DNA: TGTGCCAGCACCAGAAGCGGCAGCGTCTCAAATCAGCCCCAGCATTTT. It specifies CASTRSGSVSNQPQHF.

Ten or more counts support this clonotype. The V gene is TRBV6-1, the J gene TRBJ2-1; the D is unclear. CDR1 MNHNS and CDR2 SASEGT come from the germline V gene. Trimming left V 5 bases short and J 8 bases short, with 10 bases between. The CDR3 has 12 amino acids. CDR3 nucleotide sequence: TGTGCCAGCAGTTATGGGATGTATGAGCAGTTCTTC. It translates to CASSYGMYEQFF.

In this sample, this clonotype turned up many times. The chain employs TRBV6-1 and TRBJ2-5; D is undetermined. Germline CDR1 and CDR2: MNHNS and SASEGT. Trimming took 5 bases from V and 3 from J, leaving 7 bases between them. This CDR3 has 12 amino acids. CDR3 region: CASSYREETQYF. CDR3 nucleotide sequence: TGTGCCAGCAGTTATAGGGAAGAGACCCAGTACTTC.

The CDR3 region is CSARAPSGNTIYF. The CDR3 DNA sequence: TGCAGCGCCCGTGCCCCATCTGGAAACACCATATATTTT. The chain carries TRBV29-1 and TRBJ1-3, with D hard to call. Germline loops: CDR1 SQVTM, CDR2 ANQGSEA. The CDR3 loop spans 13 amino acids. Trimming removed 7 bases at V and 1 base at J, with 11 bases between.

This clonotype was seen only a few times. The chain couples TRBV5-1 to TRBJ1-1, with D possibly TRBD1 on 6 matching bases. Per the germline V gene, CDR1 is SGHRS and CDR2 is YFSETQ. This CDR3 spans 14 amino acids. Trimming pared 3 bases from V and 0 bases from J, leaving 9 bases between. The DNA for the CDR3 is TGCGCCAGCAGCTCCCAGGGGATGAACACTGAAGCTTTCTTT. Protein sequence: CASSSQGMNTEAFF.

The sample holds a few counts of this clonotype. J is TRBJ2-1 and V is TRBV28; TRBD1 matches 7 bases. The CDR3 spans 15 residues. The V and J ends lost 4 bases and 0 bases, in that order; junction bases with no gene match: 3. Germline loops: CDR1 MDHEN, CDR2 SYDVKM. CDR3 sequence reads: CASSSDRDSYNEQFF. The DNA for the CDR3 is TGTGCCAGCAGTTCCGACAGGGACTCCTACAATGAGCAGTTCTTC.

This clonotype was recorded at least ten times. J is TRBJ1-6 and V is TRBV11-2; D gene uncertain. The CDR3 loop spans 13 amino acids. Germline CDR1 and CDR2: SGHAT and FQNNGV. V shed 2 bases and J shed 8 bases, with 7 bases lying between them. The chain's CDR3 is CASSLLVDSPLHF. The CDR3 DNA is TGTGCCAGCAGCTTACTTGTAGATTCACCCCTCCACTTT.

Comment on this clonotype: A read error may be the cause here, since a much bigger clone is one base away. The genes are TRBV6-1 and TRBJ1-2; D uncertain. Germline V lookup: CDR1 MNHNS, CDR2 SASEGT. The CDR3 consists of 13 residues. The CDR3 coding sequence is TGTGTCAGCAGCCGGGCACAGAACTATGGCTACACCTTC. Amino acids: CVSSRAQNYGYTF.

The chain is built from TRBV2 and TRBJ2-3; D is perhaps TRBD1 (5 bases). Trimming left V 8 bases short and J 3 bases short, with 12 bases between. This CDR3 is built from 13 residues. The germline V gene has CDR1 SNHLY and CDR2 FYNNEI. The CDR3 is CASGKGITDTQYF. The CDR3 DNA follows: TGTGCCAGCGGGAAGGGGATTACAGATACGCAGTATTTT.

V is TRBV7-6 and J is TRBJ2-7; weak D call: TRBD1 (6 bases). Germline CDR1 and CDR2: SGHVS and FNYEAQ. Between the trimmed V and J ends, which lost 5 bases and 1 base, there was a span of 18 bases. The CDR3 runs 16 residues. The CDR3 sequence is CASSLDRDNPSYEQYF. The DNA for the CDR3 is TGTGCCAGCAGCCTAGATCGGGACAATCCTTCCTACGAGCAGTACTTC. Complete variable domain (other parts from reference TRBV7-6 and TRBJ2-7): GAGVSQSPRYKVTKRGQDVALRCDPISGHVSLYWYRQALGQGPEFLTYFNYEAQQDKSGLPNDRFSAERPEGSISTLTIQRTEQRDSAMYRCASSLDRDNPSYEQYFGPGTRLTVT.

The CDR3 DNA is TGTGCCAGCAGCTTAGGGTACGAGGACACTGAAGCTTTCTTT. Its protein product is CASSLGYEDTEAFF. The gene calls are TRBV5-8 and TRBJ1-1, with D unresolved. Trimming removed 2 bases from V and 3 bases from J, with 11 bases in between. Germline loops: CDR1 SGHTS, CDR2 YDEGEE. This CDR3 contains 14 residues. The entire variable domain, with the rest obtained from reference TRBV5-8 and TRBJ1-1, is as follows: EAGVTQSPTHLIKTRGQQATLRCSPISGHTSVYWYQQALGLGLQFLLWYDEGEERNRGNFPPRFSGRQFPNYSSELNVNALELEDSALYLCASSLGYEDTEAFFGQGTRLTVV.

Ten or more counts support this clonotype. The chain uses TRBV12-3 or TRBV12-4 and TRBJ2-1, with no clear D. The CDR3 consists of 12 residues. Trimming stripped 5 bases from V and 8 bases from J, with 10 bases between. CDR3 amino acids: CASSTKADEQFF. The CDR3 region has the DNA TGTGCCAGCAGTACTAAGGCGGATGAGCAGTTCTTC.

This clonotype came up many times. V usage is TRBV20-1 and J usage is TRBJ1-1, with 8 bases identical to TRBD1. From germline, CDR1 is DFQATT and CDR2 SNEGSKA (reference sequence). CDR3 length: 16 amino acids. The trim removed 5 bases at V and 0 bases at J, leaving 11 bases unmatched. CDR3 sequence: CSAEPARGRMNTEAFF. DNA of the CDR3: TGCAGTGCTGAGCCGGCCAGGGGGCGGATGAACACTGAAGCTTTCTTT.

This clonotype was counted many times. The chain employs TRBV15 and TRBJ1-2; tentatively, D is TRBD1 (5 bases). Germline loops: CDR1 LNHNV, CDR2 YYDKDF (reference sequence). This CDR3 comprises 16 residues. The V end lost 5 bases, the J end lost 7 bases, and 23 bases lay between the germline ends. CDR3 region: CATSPRQGFRVGGYTF. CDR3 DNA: TGTGCCACCAGCCCCCGGCAGGGTTTTAGGGTCGGTGGCTACACCTTC. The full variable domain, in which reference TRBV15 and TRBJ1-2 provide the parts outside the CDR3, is DAMVIQNPRYQVTQFGKPVTLSCSQTLNHNVMYWYQQKSSQAPKLLFHYYDKDFNNEADTPDNFQSRRPNTSFCFLDIRSPGLGDTAMYLCATSPRQGFRVGGYTFGSGTRLTVV.

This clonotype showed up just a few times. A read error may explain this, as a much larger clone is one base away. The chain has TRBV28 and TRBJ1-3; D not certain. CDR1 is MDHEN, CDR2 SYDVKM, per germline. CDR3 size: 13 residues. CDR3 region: CACSPNQGNTIYF. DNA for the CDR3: TGTGCCTGCAGCCCAAATCAGGGAAACACCATATATTTT.

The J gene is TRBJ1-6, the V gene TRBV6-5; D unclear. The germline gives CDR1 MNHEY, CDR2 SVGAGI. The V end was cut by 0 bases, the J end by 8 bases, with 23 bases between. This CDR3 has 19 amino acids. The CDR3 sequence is CASSYSTVNFGSRHSPLHF. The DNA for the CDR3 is TGTGCCAGCAGTTACTCGACGGTTAACTTTGGCAGTAGGCATTCACCCCTCCACTTT.

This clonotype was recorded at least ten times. The CDR3 reads CASRDLGAGIAGTGELFF. CDR3 coding DNA: TGTGCCAGCAGGGACCTGGGGGCAGGAATAGCGGGCACCGGGGAGCTGTTTTTT. The genes are TRBV2 and TRBJ2-2; tentatively, D is TRBD2 (7 bases). Looked up from germline, CDR1 is SNHLY and CDR2 is FYNNEI. This CDR3 contains 18 residues. Trimming took 6 bases from V and 4 from J, leaving 24 bases between them.

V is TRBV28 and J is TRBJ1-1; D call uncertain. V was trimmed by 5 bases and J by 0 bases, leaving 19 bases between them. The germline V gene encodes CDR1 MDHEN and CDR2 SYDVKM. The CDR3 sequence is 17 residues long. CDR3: CASSPTTSSLMNTEAFF. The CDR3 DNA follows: TGTGCCAGCAGTCCGACGACATCCTCTCTTATGAACACTGAAGCTTTCTTT.

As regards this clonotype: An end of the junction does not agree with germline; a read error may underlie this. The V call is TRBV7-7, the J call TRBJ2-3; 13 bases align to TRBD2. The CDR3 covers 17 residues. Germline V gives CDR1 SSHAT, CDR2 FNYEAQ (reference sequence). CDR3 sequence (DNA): TGTGCTAGCAGCCAAGGGACTAGCGGGGCGAGCACAGATACGCAGTATTTT. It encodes CASSQGTSGASTDTQYF. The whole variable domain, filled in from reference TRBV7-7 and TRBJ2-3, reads GAGVSQSPRYKVTKRGQDVTLRCDPISSHATLYWYQQALGQGPEFLTYFNYEAQPDKSGLPSDRFSAERPEGSISTLTIQRTEQRDSAMYRCASSQGTSGASTDTQYFGPGTRLTVL.

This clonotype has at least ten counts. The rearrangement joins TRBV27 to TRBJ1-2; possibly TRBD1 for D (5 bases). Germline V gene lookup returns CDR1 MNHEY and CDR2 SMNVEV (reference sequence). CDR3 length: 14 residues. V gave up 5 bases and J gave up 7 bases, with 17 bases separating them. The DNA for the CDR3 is TGTGCCAGCAGTCGAGACGCCGGGACTCCTGGCTACACCTTC. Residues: CASSRDAGTPGYTF.

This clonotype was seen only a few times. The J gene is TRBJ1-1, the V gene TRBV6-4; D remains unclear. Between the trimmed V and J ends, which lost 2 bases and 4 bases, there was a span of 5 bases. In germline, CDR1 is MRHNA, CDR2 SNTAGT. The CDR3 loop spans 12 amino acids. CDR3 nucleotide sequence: TGTGCCAGCAGTGACACTGGCACTGAAGCTTTCTTT. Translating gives CASSDTGTEAFF.

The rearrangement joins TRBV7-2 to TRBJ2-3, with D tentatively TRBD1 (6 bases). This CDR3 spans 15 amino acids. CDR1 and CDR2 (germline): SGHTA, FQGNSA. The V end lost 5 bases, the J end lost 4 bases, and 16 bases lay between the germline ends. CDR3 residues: CASSSRDNIPDTQYF. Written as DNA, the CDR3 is TGTGCCAGCAGCAGCCGGGACAATATACCAGATACGCAGTATTTT.

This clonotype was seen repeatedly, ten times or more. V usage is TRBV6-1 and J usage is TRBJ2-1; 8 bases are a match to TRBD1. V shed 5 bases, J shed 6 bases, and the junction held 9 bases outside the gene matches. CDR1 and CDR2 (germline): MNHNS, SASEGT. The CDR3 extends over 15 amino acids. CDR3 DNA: TGTGCCAGCAGTTACCAGGGGGCGCCTCTCAATGAGCAGTTCTTC. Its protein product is CASSYQGAPLNEQFF.

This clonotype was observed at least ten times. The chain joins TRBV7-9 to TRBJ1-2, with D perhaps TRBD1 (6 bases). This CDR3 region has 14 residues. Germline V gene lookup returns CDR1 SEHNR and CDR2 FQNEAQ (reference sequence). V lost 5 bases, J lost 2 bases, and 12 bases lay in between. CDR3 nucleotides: TGTGCCAGCAGCAGAACAGGGTCCAACTATGGCTACACCTTC. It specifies CASSRTGSNYGYTF.

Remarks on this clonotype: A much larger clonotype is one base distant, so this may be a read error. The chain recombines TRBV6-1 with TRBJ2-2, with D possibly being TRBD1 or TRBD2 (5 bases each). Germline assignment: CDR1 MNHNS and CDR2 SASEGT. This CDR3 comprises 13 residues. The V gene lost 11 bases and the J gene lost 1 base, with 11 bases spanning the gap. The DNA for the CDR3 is TGTGCCGGGGGACGGTTGAACACCGGGGAGCTGTTTTTT. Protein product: CAGGRLNTGELFF.

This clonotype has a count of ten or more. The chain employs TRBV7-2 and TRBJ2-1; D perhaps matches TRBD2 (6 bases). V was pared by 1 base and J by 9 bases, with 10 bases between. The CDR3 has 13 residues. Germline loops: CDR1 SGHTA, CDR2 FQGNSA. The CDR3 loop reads CASSLDLRGEQFF. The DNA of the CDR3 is TGTGCCAGCAGCTTAGATTTGCGGGGTGAGCAGTTCTTC.

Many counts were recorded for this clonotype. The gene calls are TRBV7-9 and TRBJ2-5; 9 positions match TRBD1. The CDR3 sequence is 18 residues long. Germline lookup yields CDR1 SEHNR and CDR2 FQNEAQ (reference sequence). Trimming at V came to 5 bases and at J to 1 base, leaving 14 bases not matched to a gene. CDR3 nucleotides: TGTGCCAGCAGCCTCCCGGGGGACAGGGCGCCCACCCAAGAGACCCAGTACTTC. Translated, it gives CASSLPGDRAPTQETQYF. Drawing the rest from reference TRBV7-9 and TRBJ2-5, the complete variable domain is DTGVSQNPRHKITKRGQNVTFRCDPISEHNRLYWYRQTLGQGPEFLTYFQNEAQLEKSRLLSDRFSAERPKGSFSTLEIQRTEQGDSAMYLCASSLPGDRAPTQETQYFGPGTRLLVL.